This TCR beta chain is from a study of blood T cell repertoires in COVID-19. V gave up 5 bases and J gave up 0 bases, with 11 bases separating them. This CDR3 has 14 amino acids. Germline loops: CDR1 WNHNN, CDR2 SYGVQD (reference sequence). Clones were sequenced by immunoSEQ multiplex PCR, and TCRdb holds only the in-frame ones, with some missing. This table has about 140,000 clones, roughly 84% appearing once. The source of this sequence is a young man with COVID-19, enrolled during active disease. The sample taken for sequencing was peripheral blood. The chain joins TRBV10-1 to TRBJ2-7; perhaps TRBD2 as D (6 bases). The CDR3 protein is CASSPSESSYEQYF. The CDR3 DNA sequence: TGCGCCAGCAGTCCTAGCGAGAGCTCCTACGAGCAGTACTTC.